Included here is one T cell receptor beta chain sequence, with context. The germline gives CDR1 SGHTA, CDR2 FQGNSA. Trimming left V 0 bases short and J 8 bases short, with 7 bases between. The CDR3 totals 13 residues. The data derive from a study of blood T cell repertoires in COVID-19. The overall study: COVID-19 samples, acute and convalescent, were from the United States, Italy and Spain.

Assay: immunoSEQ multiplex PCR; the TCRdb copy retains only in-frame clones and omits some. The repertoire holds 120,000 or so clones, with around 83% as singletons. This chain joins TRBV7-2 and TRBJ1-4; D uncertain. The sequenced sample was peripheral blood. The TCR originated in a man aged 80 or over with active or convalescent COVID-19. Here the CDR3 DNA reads TGTGCCAGCAGCTTAGCCCTTTTCGAAAAACTGTTTTTT. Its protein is CASSLALFEKLFF. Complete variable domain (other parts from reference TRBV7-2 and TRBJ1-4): GAGVSQSPSNKVTEKGKDVELRCDPISGHTALYWYRQSLGQGLEFLIYFQGNSAPDKSGLPSDRFSAERTGGSVSTLTIQRTQQEDSAVYLCASSLALFEKLFFGSGTQLSVL.